Given below is one TCR beta chain in context. The data stem from a study of blood T cell repertoires in COVID-19. In the study overall: The United States, Italy and Spain were the sources of the acute and convalescent COVID-19 samples.

Authors' data handling: Estimation of nucleated cell counts relied on the amplification of reference gene primers. Some clones are missing from TCRdb's copy, which holds only in-frame ones; the method was immunoSEQ multiplex PCR. V, J and clone size were drawn from that table, and D and trimming were deduced from the DNA. Found here are about 310,000 clones, around nine tenths of them singletons; the top ten hold 1%. CDR1 is MNHEY, CDR2 SVGAGI, per germline. The ends lost 2 bases at V and 2 bases at J; junction bases unmatched: 2. The CDR3 covers 16 residues. This chain uses TRBV6-5 with TRBJ2-7, with 14 bases aligning to TRBD2. The sequence was collected from a man aged 50-59 years with active or convalescent COVID-19. What was sequenced was peripheral blood. The CDR3 coding sequence is TGTGCCAGCAGTTACGGACTAGCGGGGGGTACCTACGAGCAGTACTTC. Encoded protein: CASSYGLAGGTYEQYF.